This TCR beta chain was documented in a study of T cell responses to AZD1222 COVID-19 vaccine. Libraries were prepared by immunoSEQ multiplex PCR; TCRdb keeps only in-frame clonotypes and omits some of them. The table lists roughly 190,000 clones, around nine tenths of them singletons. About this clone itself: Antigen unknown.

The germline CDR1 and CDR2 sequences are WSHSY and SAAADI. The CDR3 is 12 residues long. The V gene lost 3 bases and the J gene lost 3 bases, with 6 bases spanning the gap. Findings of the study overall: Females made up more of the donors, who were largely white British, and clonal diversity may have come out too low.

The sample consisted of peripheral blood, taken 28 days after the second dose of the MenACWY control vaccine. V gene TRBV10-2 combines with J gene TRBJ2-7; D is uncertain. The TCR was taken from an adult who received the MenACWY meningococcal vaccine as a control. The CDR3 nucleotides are TGCGCCAGCAGTGATAAAAACTACGAGCAGTACTTC. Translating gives CASSDKNYEQYF.